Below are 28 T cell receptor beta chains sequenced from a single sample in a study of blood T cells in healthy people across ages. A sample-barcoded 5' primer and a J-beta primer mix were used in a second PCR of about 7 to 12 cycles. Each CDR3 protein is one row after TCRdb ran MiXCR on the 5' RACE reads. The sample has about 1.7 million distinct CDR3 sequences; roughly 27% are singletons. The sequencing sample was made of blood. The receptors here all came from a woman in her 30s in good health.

CDR3 in DNA: TGTGCCAGCAGGACCGGAACGGATGAAAAACTGTTTTTT. It encodes CASRTGTDEKLFF. The rearrangement uses TRBV12-3 or TRBV12-4 and TRBJ1-4; D ambiguous. There are 13 residues in the CDR3. Trimming cost V 6 bases and J 6 bases, with 11 bases left between them.

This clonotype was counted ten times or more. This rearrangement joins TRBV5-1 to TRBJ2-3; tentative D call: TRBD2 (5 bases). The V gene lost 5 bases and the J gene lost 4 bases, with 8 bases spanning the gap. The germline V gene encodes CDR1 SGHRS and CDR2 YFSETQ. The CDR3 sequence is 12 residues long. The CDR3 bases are TGCGCCAGCAGACTAGAGGCAGATACGCAGTATTTT. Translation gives CASRLEADTQYF.

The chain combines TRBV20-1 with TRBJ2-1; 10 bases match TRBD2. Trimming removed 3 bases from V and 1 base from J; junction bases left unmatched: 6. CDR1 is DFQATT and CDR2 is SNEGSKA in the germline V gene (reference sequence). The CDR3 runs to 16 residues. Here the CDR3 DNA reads TGCAGTGCTAGGTCCCCAGCGGGAGGGTCCTACAATGAGCAGTTCTTC. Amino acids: CSARSPAGGSYNEQFF.

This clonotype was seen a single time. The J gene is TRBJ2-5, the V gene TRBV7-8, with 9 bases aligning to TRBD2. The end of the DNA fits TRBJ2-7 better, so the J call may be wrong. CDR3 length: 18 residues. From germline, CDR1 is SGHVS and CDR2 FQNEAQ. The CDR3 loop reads CASSNLAGAFWGEYEQYF. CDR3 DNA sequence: TGTGCCAGCAGCAACTTAGCGGGGGCCTTCTGGGGGGAGTACGAGCAGTACTTC.

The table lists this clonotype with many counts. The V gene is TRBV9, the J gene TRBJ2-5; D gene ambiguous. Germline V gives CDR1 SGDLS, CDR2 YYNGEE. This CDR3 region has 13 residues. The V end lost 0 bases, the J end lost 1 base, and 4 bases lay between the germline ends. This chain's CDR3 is CASSVAGQETQYF. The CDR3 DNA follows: TGTGCCAGCAGCGTAGCGGGCCAAGAGACCCAGTACTTC.

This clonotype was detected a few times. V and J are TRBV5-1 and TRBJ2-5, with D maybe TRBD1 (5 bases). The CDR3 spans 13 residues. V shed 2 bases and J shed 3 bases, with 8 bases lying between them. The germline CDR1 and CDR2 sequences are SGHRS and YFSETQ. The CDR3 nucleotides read TGCGCCAGCAGCTTTACGACAGAAGAGACCCAGTACTTC. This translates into CASSFTTEETQYF.

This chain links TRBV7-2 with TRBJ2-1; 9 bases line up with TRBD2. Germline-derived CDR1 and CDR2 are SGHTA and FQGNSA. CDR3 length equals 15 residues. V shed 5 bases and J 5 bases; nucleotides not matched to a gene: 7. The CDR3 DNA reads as TGTGCCAGCAGCGATCCGGGACTAGCACACAATGAGCAGTTCTTC. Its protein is CASSDPGLAHNEQFF.

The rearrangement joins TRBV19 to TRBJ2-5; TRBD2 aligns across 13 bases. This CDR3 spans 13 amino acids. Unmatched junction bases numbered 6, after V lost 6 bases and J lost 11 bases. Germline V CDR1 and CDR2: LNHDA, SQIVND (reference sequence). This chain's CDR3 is CASRGLAGVEQYF. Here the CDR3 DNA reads TGTGCCAGTAGAGGACTAGCGGGAGTTGAGCAGTACTTC.

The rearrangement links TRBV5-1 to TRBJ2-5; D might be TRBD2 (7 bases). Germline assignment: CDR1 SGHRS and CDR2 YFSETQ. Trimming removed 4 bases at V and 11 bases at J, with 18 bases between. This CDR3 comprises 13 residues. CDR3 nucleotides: TGCGCCAGCAGCCCCAGCGGGGACAATGAGCAGTACTTC. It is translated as CASSPSGDNEQYF.

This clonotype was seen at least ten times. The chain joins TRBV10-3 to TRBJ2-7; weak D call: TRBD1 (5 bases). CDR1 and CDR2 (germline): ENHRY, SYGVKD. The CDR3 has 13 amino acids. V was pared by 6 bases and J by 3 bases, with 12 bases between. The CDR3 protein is CAIRVGEIYEQYF. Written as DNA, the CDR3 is TGTGCCATCAGGGTAGGGGAAATCTACGAGCAGTACTTC.

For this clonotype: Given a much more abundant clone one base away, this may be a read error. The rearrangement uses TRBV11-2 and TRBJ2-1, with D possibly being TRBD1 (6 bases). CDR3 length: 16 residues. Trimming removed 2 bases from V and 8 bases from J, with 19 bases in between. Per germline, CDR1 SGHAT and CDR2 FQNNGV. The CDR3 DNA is TGTGCCAGCAGCTTACTTGGGGCGGACAGTTGCCATGAGCAGTTCTTC. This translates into CASSLLGADSCHEQFF.

The CDR3 DNA reads TGTGCCAGCAGTAGGGACAGTGCCACAGATACGCAGTATTTT. Translation gives CASSRDSATDTQYF. The chain recombines TRBV7-8 with TRBJ2-3, with TRBD1 matching over 7 bases. Germline V gene sequence: CDR1 SGHVS, CDR2 FQNEAQ. This CDR3 region has 14 residues. V shed 6 bases and J 2 bases; nucleotides not matched to a gene: 5.

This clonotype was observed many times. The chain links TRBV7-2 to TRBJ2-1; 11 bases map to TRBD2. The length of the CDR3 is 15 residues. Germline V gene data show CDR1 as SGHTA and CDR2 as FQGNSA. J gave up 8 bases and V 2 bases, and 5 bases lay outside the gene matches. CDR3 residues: CASSLTSGRRDEQFF. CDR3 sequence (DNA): TGTGCCAGCAGCTTAACTAGCGGGAGACGCGATGAGCAGTTCTTC.

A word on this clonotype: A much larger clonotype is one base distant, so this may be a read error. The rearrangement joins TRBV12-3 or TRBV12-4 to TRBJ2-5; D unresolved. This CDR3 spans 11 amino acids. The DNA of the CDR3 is TGTGTCAGCACCCTTCGGGAGACCCAGTACTTC. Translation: CVSTLRETQYF.

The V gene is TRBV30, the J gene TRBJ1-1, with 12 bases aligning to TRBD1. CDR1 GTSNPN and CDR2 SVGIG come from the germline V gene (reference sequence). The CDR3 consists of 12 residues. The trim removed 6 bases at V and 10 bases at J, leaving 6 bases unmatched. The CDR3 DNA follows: TGTGCCTGCTGGGACAGGGGGCGGGCAGCTTTCTTT. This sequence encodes CACWDRGRAAFF. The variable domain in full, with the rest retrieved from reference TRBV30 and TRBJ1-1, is SQTIHQWPATLVQPVGSPLSLECTVEGTSNPNLYWYRQAAGRGLQLLFYSVGIGQISSEVPQNLSASRPQDRQFILSSKKLLLSDSGFYLCACWDRGRAAFFGQGTRLTVV.

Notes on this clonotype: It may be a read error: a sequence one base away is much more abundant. The chain's CDR3 is CASSQRDYGYTF. The CDR3 nucleotides are TGTGCCAGCAGCCAAAGGGACTATGGCTACACCTTC. V usage is TRBV3-1 and J usage is TRBJ1-2; D uncertain. In germline, CDR1 is LGHDT, CDR2 YNNKEL (reference sequence). The CDR3 has 12 residues. Trimming left V 2 bases short and J 3 bases short, with 4 bases between.

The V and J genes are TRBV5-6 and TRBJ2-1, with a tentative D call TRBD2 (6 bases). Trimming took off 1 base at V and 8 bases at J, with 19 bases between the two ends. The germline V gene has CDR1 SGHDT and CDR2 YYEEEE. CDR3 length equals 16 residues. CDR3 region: CASSLKRVWAGYEQFF. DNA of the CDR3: TGTGCCAGCAGCTTGAAGCGGGTCTGGGCCGGATATGAGCAGTTCTTC.

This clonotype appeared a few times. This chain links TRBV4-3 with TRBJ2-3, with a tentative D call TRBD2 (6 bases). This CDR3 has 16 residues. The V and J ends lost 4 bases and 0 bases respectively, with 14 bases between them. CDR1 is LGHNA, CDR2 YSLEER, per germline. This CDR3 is CASSRDLAPSTDTQYF. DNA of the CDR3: TGCGCCAGCAGCCGAGATCTAGCGCCTAGCACAGATACGCAGTATTTT.

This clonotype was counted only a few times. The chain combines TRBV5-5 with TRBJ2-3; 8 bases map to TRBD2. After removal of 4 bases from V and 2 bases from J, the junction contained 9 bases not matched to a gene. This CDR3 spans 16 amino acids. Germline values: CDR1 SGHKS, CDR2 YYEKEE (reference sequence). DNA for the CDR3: TGTGCCAGCAGCCTCGGGGGGGGGTCGACCACAGATACGCAGTATTTT. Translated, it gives CASSLGGGSTTDTQYF.

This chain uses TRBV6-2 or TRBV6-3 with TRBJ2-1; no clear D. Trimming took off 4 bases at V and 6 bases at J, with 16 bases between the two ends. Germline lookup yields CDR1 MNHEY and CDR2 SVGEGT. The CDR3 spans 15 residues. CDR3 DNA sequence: TGTGCCAGCAGTTCCGCGAGAGTCCGACGCAATGAGCAGTTCTTC. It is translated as CASSSARVRRNEQFF.

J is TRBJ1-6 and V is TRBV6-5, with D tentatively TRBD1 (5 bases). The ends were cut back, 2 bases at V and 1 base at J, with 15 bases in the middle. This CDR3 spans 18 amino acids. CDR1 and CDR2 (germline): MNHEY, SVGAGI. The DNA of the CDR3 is TGTGCCAGCAGTTACCCGATCCGGGACCGATCCTATAATTCACCCCTCCACTTT. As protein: CASSYPIRDRSYNSPLHF.

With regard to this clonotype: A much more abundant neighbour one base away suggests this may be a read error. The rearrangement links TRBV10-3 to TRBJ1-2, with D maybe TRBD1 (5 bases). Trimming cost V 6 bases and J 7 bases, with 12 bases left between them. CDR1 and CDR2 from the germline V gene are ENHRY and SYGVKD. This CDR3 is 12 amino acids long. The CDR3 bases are TGTGCCATCAGGGGGGAGAGCTCTGGCTACACCTTC. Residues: CAIRGESSGYTF.

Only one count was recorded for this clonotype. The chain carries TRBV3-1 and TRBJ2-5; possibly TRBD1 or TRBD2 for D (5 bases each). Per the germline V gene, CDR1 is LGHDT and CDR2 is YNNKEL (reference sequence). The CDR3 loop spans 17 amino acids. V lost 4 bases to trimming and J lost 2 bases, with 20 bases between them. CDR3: CASSPVPGQVGQETQYF. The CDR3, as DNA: TGTGCCAGCAGCCCCGTCCCGGGGCAGGTAGGACAAGAGACCCAGTACTTC.

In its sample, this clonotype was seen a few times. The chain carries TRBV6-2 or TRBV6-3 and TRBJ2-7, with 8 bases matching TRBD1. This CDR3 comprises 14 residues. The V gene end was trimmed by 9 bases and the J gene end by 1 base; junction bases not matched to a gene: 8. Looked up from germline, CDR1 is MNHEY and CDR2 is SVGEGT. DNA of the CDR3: TGTGCCAGTGGGGGGACAGGCTGGTCCTACGAGCAGTACTTC. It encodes CASGGTGWSYEQYF.

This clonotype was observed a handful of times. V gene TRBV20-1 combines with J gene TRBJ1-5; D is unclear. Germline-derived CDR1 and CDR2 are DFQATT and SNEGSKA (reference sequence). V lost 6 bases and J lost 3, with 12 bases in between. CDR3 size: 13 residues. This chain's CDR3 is CSAAAGPNQPQHF. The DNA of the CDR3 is TGCAGTGCAGCCGCCGGGCCCAATCAGCCCCAGCATTTT.

CDR3: CSASDPGQGNNEKLFF. The CDR3 DNA sequence: TGCAGTGCTAGTGATCCGGGACAGGGAAATAATGAAAAACTGTTTTTT. The rearrangement uses TRBV20-1 and TRBJ1-4; TRBD1 aligns across 9 bases. CDR3 length: 16 amino acids. Germline V gene sequence: CDR1 DFQATT, CDR2 SNEGSKA (reference sequence). V shed 3 bases and J 4 bases; nucleotides not matched to a gene: 9.

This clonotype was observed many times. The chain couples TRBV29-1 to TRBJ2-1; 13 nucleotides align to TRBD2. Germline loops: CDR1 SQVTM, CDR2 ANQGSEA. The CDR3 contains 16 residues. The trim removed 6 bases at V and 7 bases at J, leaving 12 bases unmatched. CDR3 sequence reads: CSVTLGLAGVGNEQFF. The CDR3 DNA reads TGCAGCGTGACCTTAGGACTAGCGGGAGTGGGGAATGAGCAGTTCTTC.

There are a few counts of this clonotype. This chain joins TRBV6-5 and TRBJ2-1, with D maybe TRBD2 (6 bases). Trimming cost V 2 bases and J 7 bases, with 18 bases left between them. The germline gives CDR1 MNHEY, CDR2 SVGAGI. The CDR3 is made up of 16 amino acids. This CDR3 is CASSYRGFWKSNEQFF. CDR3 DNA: TGTGCCAGCAGTTACCGGGGGTTTTGGAAATCGAATGAGCAGTTCTTC.